This TCR beta chain was identified during a study of lymphopenia after photon versus proton radiotherapy. The study's findings and limits: In patients who died, overall survival fell as post-nadir TCR diversity dropped more.

Regarding this clone: Its target is unknown.

This CDR3 has 17 residues. Germline assignment: CDR1 KGHSH and CDR2 LQKENI. The ends were cut back, 3 bases at V and 0 bases at J, with 17 bases in the middle. Method: immunoSEQ multiplex PCR; TCRdb's copy keeps in-frame clones and lacks some. The sample lists 6,500 or so clones; just over 90% were seen once. V is TRBV18 and J is TRBJ1-2; possible D gene TRBD1, 6 bases. Source: peripheral blood, taken from a patient treated with photon-based radiotherapy. The receptor comes from a man aged 60-69 years with cholangiocarcinoma. CDR3 DNA sequence: TGTGCCAGCTCACCCTTGATCCGGGACATCTCTAACTATGGCTACACCTTC. Protein: CASSPLIRDISNYGYTF.